This entry lists 14 T cell receptor beta chains sequenced from one sample in a study of monozygotic twins with inflammatory bowel disease. TCRdb re-called the 5' RACE reads and shows each CDR3 protein once, DNA omitted. This sample contains about 330,000 distinct CDR3 sequences. The sequenced material came from blood. The receptors shown here come from a human donor with ulcerative colitis or Crohn's disease, or a healthy co-twin of an affected twin (not recorded which).

This chain links TRBV6-1 with TRBJ1-2; the D call of TRBD1 rests on TCRdb alone, since no DNA is present to check it. There are 15 residues in the CDR3. Germline V gene data show CDR1 as MNHNS and CDR2 as SASEGT. CDR3 residues: CASSPPPAPHYGYTF.

V is TRBV6-2 or TRBV6-3 and J is TRBJ2-1; TCRdb's assignment of TRBD2 cannot be checked, as there is no DNA. Per the germline V gene, CDR1 is MNHEY and CDR2 is SVGEGT. The CDR3 consists of 14 residues. This CDR3 is CASTPTGTHNEQFF.

The chain is built from TRBV20-1 and TRBJ1-1; TCRdb selects TRBD1, and the lack of DNA leaves this call unchecked. The CDR3 runs to 14 residues. Per germline, CDR1 DFQATT and CDR2 SNEGSKA (reference sequence). CDR3 residues: CSAPQGGGGTEAFF.

This chain uses TRBV29-1 with TRBJ2-5; TCRdb gives TRBD2 as the D gene, but with no DNA this cannot be confirmed. From germline, CDR1 is SQVTM and CDR2 ANQGSEA. The CDR3 consists of 14 residues. CDR3 region: CSVEPGERQETQYF.

The chain links TRBV7-3 to TRBJ2-2; absent DNA, TCRdb's TRBD1 call cannot be checked. The CDR3 loop spans 15 amino acids. Germline V lookup: CDR1 SGHTA, CDR2 FQGTGA. The chain's CDR3 is CASRLDAGAPGELFF.

This chain links TRBV21-1 with TRBJ2-1; checking the TCRdb D call of TRBD2 is not possible without DNA. TRBV21-1 is flagged as a pseudogene. This CDR3 has 14 residues. The CDR3 here is CASTNSGTNNEQFF.

The chain carries TRBV15 and TRBJ2-7. Germline lookup yields CDR1 LNHNV and CDR2 YYDKDF (reference sequence). The CDR3 has 12 amino acids. The chain's CDR3 is CATSSAYYEQYF.

The gene calls are TRBV4-1 and TRBJ1-3; TCRdb's D gene call, TRBD1, goes unchecked for lack of DNA. Germline CDR1 reads MGHRA; CDR2 reads YSYEKL. The CDR3 covers 16 residues. The CDR3 spells CASSQVGGLAGNTIYF.

The V gene is TRBV28, the J gene TRBJ1-6. The germline V gene encodes CDR1 MDHEN and CDR2 SYDVKM. CDR3 size: 13 residues. The CDR3 region is CASLGSFNSPLHF. Together with reference TRBV28 and TRBJ1-6, the CDR3 gives the full variable domain: DVKVTQSSRYLVKRTGEKVFLECVQDMDHENMFWYRQDPGLGLRLIYFSYDVKMKEKGDIPEGYSVSREKKERFSLILESASTNQTSMYLCASLGSFNSPLHFGNGTRLTVT.

The rearrangement joins TRBV29-1 to TRBJ1-1; TCRdb's D gene call, TRBD1, goes unchecked for lack of DNA. Germline V gene sequence: CDR1 SQVTM, CDR2 ANQGSEA. The length of the CDR3 is 12 residues. CDR3 loop: CSVGWGLTEAFF.

The chain links TRBV28 to TRBJ2-3; TCRdb selects TRBD1, and the lack of DNA leaves this call unchecked. The CDR3 has 15 amino acids. The germline V gene has CDR1 MDHEN and CDR2 SYDVKM. CDR3 sequence reads: CASIKIDRLTDTQYF. Based on the CDR3 plus reference TRBV28 and TRBJ2-3, the full variable domain is DVKVTQSSRYLVKRTGEKVFLECVQDMDHENMFWYRQDPGLGLRLIYFSYDVKMKEKGDIPEGYSVSREKKERFSLILESASTNQTSMYLCASIKIDRLTDTQYFGPGTRLTVL.

This chain uses TRBV6-1 with TRBJ1-5; with no DNA, the TCRdb D assignment of TRBD1 cannot be verified. Germline CDR1 reads MNHNS; CDR2 reads SASEGT. The CDR3 is 15 residues long. This chain's CDR3 is CASSLRRDRNQPQHF.

This chain joins TRBV12-3 or TRBV12-4 and TRBJ2-1. The CDR3 extends over 16 amino acids. CDR3 loop: CASSRSLLGSYNEQFF.

The genes are TRBV5-1 and TRBJ2-7; no DNA is available, so the TRBD1 call from TCRdb remains unchecked. Germline loops: CDR1 SGHRS, CDR2 YFSETQ. The CDR3 is made up of 15 amino acids. The CDR3: CASSLGGEAPYEQYF.